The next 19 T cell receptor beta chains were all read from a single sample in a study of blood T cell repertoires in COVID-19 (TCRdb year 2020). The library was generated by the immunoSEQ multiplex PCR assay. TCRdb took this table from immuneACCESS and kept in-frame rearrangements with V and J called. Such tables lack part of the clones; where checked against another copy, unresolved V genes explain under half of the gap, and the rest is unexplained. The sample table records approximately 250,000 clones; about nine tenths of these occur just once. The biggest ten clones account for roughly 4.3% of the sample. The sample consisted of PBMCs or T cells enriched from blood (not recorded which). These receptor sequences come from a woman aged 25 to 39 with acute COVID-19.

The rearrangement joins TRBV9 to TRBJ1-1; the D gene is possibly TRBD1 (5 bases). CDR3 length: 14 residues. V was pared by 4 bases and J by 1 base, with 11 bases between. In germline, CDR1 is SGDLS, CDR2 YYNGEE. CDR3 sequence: CASSTGLPNTEAFF. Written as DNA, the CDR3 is TGTGCCAGCAGCACGGGACTGCCGAACACTGAAGCTTTCTTT. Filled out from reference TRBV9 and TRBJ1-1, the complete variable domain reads DSGVTQTPKHLITATGQRVTLRCSPRSGDLSVYWYQQSLDQGLQFLIQYYNGEERAKGNILERFSAQQFPDLHSELNLSSLELGDSALYFCASSTGLPNTEAFFGQGTRLTVV.

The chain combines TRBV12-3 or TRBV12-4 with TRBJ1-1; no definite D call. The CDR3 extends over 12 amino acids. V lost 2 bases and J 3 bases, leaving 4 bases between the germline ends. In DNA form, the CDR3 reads TGTGCCAGCAGTTTACGGGACACTGAAGCTTTCTTT. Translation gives CASSLRDTEAFF.

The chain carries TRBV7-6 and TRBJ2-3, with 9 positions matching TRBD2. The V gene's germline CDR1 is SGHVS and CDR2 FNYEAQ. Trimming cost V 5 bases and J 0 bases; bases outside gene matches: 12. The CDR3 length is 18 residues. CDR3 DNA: TGTGCCAGCAGCCGTCCTGTAGCGGGGGCACCTAGCACAGATACGCAGTATTTT. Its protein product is CASSRPVAGAPSTDTQYF.

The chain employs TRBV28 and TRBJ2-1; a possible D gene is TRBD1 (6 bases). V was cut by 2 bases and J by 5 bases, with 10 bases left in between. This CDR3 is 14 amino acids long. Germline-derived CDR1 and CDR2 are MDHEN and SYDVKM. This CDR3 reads CASSLVDRDNEQFF. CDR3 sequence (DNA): TGTGCCAGCAGTTTAGTGGACAGAGACAATGAGCAGTTCTTC.

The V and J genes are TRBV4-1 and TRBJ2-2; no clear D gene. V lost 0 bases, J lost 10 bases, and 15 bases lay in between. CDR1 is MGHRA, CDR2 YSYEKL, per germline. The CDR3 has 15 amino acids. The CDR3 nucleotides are TGCGCCAGCAGCCAAGAGGCGTCGGCAGCGAAGGAGCTGTTTTTT. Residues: CASSQEASAAKELFF.

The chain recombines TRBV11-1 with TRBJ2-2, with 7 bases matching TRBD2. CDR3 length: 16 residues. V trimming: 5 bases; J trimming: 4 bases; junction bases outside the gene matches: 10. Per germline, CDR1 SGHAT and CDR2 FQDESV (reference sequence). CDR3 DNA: TGTGCCAGCAGCATCCTCGGGGGGATTGCCACCGGGGAGCTGTTTTTT. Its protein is CASSILGGIATGELFF.

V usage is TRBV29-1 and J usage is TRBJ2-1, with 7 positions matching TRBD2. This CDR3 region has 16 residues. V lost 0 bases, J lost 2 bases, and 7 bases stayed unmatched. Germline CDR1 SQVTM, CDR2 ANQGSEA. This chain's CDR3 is CSVEDYPGRPYNEQFF. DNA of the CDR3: TGCAGCGTTGAAGATTACCCCGGGAGGCCCTACAATGAGCAGTTCTTC.

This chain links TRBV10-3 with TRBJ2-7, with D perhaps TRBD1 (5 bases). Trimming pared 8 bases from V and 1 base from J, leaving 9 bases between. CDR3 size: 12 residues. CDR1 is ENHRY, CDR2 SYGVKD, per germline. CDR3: CAILTESYEQYF. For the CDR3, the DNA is TGTGCCATCCTGACAGAATCCTACGAGCAGTACTTC.

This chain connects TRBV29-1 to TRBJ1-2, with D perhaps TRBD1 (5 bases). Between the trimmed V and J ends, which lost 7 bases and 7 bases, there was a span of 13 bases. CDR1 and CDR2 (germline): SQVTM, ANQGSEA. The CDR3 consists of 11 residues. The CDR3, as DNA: TGCAGCGCCCGACAGTCAGGTGGCTACACCTTC. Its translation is CSARQSGGYTF.

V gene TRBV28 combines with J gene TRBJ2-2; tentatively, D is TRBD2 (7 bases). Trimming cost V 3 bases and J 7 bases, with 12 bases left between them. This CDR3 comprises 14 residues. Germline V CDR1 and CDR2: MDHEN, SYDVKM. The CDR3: CASSLGGLGGELFF. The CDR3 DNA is TGTGCCAGCAGTTTGGGGGGGCTTGGCGGGGAGCTGTTTTTT.

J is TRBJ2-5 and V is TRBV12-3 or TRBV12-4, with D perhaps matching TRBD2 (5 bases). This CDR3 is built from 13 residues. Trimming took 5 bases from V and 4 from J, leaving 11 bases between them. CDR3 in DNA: TGTGCCAGCAGTCCACTAGTATCAGAGACCCAGTACTTC. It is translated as CASSPLVSETQYF.

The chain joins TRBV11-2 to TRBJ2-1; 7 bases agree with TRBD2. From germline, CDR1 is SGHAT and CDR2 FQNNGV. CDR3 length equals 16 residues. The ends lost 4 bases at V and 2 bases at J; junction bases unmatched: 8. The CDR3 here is CASSSERDITYNEQFF. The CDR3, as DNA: TGTGCCAGCAGCTCTGAGCGGGATATCACCTACAATGAGCAGTTCTTC.

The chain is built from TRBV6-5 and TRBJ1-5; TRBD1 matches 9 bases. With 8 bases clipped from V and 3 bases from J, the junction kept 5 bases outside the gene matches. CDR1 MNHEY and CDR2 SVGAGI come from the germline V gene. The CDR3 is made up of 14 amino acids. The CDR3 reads CASSQGAVNQPQHF. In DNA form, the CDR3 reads TGTGCCAGCTCACAGGGGGCGGTCAATCAGCCCCAGCATTTT.

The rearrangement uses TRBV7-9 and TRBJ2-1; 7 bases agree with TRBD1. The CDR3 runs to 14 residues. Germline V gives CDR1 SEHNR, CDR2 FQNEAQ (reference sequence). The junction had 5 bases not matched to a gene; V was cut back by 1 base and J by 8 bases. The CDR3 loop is CASSLGQGLDEQFF. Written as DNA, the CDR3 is TGTGCCAGCAGCTTAGGACAGGGTTTGGATGAGCAGTTCTTC.

Written as DNA, the CDR3 is TGTGCCAGCTCACCCTTCGAAGGGGCCAACAATCAGCCCCAGCATTTT. Translating it yields CASSPFEGANNQPQHF. The rearrangement uses TRBV18 and TRBJ1-5, with D perhaps matching TRBD1 (5 bases). Germline loops: CDR1 KGHSH, CDR2 LQKENI. V was shortened by 3 bases and J by 3 bases, with 15 bases between the two germline ends. The CDR3 has 16 residues.

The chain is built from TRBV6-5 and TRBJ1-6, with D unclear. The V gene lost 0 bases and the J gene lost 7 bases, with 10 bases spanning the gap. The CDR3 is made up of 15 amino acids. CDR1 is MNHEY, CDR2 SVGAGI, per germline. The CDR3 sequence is CASSYSGDINSPLHF. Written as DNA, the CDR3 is TGTGCCAGCAGTTACTCGGGAGACATCAATTCACCCCTCCACTTT.

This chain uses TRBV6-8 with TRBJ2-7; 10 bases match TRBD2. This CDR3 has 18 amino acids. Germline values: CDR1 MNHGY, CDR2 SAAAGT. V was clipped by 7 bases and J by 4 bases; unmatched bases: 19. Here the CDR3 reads CASTNGASGSRRGYEQYF. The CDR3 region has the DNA TGTGCCAGCACCAACGGGGCTAGCGGGAGTAGGCGAGGTTACGAGCAGTACTTC.

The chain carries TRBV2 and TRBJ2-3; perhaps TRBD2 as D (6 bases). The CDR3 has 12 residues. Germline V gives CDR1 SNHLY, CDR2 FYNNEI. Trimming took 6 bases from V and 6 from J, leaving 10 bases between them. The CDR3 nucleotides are TGTGCCAGCAGCGGACTACTGGATACGCAGTATTTT. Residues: CASSGLLDTQYF.

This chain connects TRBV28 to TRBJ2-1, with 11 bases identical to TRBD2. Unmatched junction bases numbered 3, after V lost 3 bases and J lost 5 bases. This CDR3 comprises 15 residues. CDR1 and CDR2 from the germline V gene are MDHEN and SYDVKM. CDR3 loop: CASSFLAGGNNEQFF. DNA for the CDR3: TGTGCCAGCAGTTTTCTAGCGGGAGGTAACAATGAGCAGTTCTTC.